Presented here are 25 T cell receptor beta chains from one specimen sequenced in a study of T cell repertoires and Cas9 in healthy adults (dated by TCRdb to the late 2010s). Libraries were built with the immunoSEQ multiplex PCR assay. Here the immuneACCESS table is served through TCRdb, limited to in-frame sequences with V and J called. Missing clones are a known gap in these copies; in checked studies unresolved V genes cover under half, and the rest lacks a known reason. Recorded for this sample are fewer than 2,000 clones; 90% to 95% of them occurred a single time. The top ten hold less than 5% of the sample. The sample taken for sequencing was SpCas9-reactive CD4+ effector T cells (CD137+, CD154-, CD25-, CD127+) from PBMCs; culture status not recorded. The cell subset or site tag for this specimen amounts to: SpCas9-reactive effector T cells. These receptors were obtained from a human donor in good health.

The gene calls are TRBV5-4 and TRBJ1-4, with 10 nucleotides matching TRBD1. The junction had 1 base not matched to a gene; V was cut back by 2 bases and J by 3 bases. The germline V gene has CDR1 SGHNT and CDR2 YYREEE (reference sequence). The CDR3 runs 15 residues. The CDR3 loop is CASSLGTGANEKLFF. The CDR3, as DNA: TGTGCCAGCAGCTTAGGGACAGGGGCTAATGAAAAACTGTTTTTT.

The chain links TRBV28 to TRBJ2-7, with D unclear. Germline V CDR1 and CDR2: MDHEN, SYDVKM. This CDR3 spans 11 amino acids. CDR3 bases: TGTGCCAGCAGTTTTTTAGGCGAGCGGTACGTC. Its protein product is CASSFLGERYV.

The V call is TRBV9, the J call TRBJ1-5, with D unclear. The CDR3 extends over 14 amino acids. V lost 0 bases to trimming and J lost 4 bases, with 8 bases between them. The germline gives CDR1 SGDLS, CDR2 YYNGEE. The CDR3 DNA reads TGTGCCAGCAGCGTAGGCCCGGGTAATCAGCCCCAGCATTTT. As protein: CASSVGPGNQPQHF. Looking up the rest from reference TRBV9 and TRBJ1-5 gives the full variable domain: DSGVTQTPKHLITATGQRVTLRCSPRSGDLSVYWYQQSLDQGLQFLIQYYNGEERAKGNILERFSAQQFPDLHSELNLSSLELGDSALYFCASSVGPGNQPQHFGDGTRLSIL.

The V and J genes are TRBV6-1 and TRBJ1-1; D call uncertain. The CDR3 loop spans 13 amino acids. The ends were cut back, 5 bases at V and 2 bases at J, with 9 bases in the middle. Germline loops: CDR1 MNHNS, CDR2 SASEGT. The CDR3 bases are TGTGCCAGCAGTACCGTTTACAACACTGAAGCTTTCTTT. Its protein is CASSTVYNTEAFF.

This clone was seen once. The gene calls are TRBV9 and TRBJ1-5, with 7 bases matching TRBD1. The length of the CDR3 is 13 residues. The germline V gene has CDR1 SGDLS and CDR2 YYNGEE. V was clipped by 4 bases and J by 4 bases; unmatched bases: 2. The CDR3 sequence: CASSTTGNQPQHF. CDR3 nucleotides: TGTGCCAGCAGCACGACAGGGAATCAGCCCCAGCATTTT.

The V call is TRBV5-8, the J call TRBJ2-5; tentative D call: TRBD2 (6 bases). There are 13 residues in the CDR3. V lost 3 bases, J lost 4 bases, and 10 bases lay in between. Germline CDR1 and CDR2: SGHTS and YDEGEE. This chain's CDR3 is CASSSRGLETQYF. The CDR3 DNA reads as TGTGCCAGCAGCTCCCGGGGGTTAGAGACCCAGTACTTC.

The J gene is TRBJ1-2, the V gene TRBV4-1; unclear D gene. The V end lost 3 bases, the J end lost 4 bases, and 21 bases lay between the germline ends. CDR3 length equals 17 residues. Germline V lookup: CDR1 MGHRA, CDR2 YSYEKL. CDR3 sequence: CASSQMYTAGGVYGYTF. For the CDR3, the DNA is TGCGCCAGCAGCCAGATGTATACAGCAGGCGGGGTCTATGGCTACACCTTC.

CDR3 residues: CAWTKSQGIPLHF. In DNA, the CDR3 is TGTGCCTGGACCAAATCACAGGGGATCCCCCTCCACTTT. The J gene is TRBJ1-6, the V gene TRBV30; 7 positions agree with TRBD1. Germline trimming cut 4 bases from V and 13 bases from J; bases unmatched to any gene: 10. Germline V gene lookup returns CDR1 GTSNPN and CDR2 SVGIG (reference sequence). The CDR3 extends over 13 amino acids.

The rearrangement uses TRBV5-4 and TRBJ2-6, with 10 bases fitting TRBD2. The CDR3 has 19 residues. Germline V lookup: CDR1 SGHNT, CDR2 YYREEE (reference sequence). V was pared by 0 bases and J by 4 bases, with 10 bases of the junction left unmatched. For the CDR3, the DNA is TGTGCCAGCAGCTTGGGTGGAGCTAGCGGGAGCTTGGGGGCCAACGTCCTGACTTTC. It translates to CASSLGGASGSLGANVLTF.

V gene TRBV9 combines with J gene TRBJ2-5; tentative D call: TRBD1 (6 bases). Trimming shortened V by 0 bases and J by 2 bases, and 8 bases separated the two germline ends. This CDR3 has 14 residues. CDR1 is SGDLS and CDR2 is YYNGEE in the germline V gene. DNA of the CDR3: TGTGCCAGCAGCGTAGGGACAGATCAAGAGACCCAGTACTTC. Its translation is CASSVGTDQETQYF.

This sequence joins TRBV30 and TRBJ1-1; no firm D call. V lost 6 bases and J lost 4, with 12 bases in between. The germline gives CDR1 GTSNPN, CDR2 SVGIG (reference sequence). The CDR3 consists of 12 residues. The CDR3 sequence is CACPGPSTEAFF. For the CDR3, the DNA is TGTGCCTGCCCGGGCCCCAGCACTGAAGCTTTCTTT.

The chain carries TRBV25-1 and TRBJ2-1; D uncertain. Trimming shortened V by 4 bases and J by 4 bases, and 5 bases separated the two germline ends. Per the germline V gene, CDR1 is MGHDK and CDR2 is SYGVNS. This CDR3 is 12 amino acids long. Here the CDR3 DNA reads TGTGCCAGCAGTGGCAAGTACAATGAGCAGTTCTTC. It translates to CASSGKYNEQFF.

The rearrangement uses TRBV7-6 and TRBJ2-2; D uncertain. The V end lost 4 bases, the J end lost 1 base, and 10 bases lay between the germline ends. CDR1 is SGHVS, CDR2 FNYEAQ, per germline. CDR3 length: 15 amino acids. The CDR3: CASSYRAMNTGELFF. In nucleotides, the CDR3 is TGTGCCAGCAGCTACCGGGCCATGAACACCGGGGAGCTGTTTTTT.

The chain has TRBV5-5 and TRBJ2-5, with no clear D. Matching the DNA end better, TRBJ2-7 makes the J call doubtful. This CDR3 has 12 amino acids. The V gene's germline CDR1 is SGHKS and CDR2 YYEKEE (reference sequence). The CDR3 here is CASRYSPNEQYF. The CDR3 DNA is TGTGCCAGCAGGTATTCGCCCAACGAGCAGTACTTC.

The rearrangement uses TRBV19 and TRBJ1-1; D remains ambiguous. From germline, CDR1 is LNHDA and CDR2 SQIVND (reference sequence). This CDR3 is built from 13 residues. V lost 9 bases to trimming and J lost 0 bases, with 11 bases between them. This chain's CDR3 is CASRRTVNTEAFF. The CDR3 nucleotides read TGTGCCAGCCGGCGGACGGTGAACACTGAAGCTTTCTTT.

This chain connects TRBV7-3 to TRBJ2-1; 11 bases fit TRBD2. Germline V lookup: CDR1 SGHTA, CDR2 FQGTGA. V was clipped by 2 bases and J by 3 bases; unmatched bases: 0. The CDR3 is 15 residues long. Written as DNA, the CDR3 is TGTGCCAGCAGCTTACTAGCGGGGGGCTACAATGAGCAGTTCTTC. Protein sequence: CASSLLAGGYNEQFF.

V is TRBV7-2 and J is TRBJ1-4; weak D call: TRBD1 (5 bases). Germline V gene lookup returns CDR1 SGHTA and CDR2 FQGNSA. The CDR3 has 14 amino acids. V was clipped by 4 bases and J by 7 bases, with 13 bases between them. CDR3 in amino acids: CASSSTGAREKLFF. The CDR3, as DNA: TGTGCCAGCAGCTCCACAGGAGCCCGTGAAAAACTGTTTTTT. The full variable domain, completed using reference TRBV7-2 and TRBJ1-4, is GAGVSQSPSNKVTEKGKDVELRCDPISGHTALYWYRQSLGQGLEFLIYFQGNSAPDKSGLPSDRFSAERTGGSVSTLTIQRTQQEDSAVYLCASSSTGAREKLFFGSGTQLSVL.

This chain links TRBV10-3 with TRBJ2-5; TRBD2 agrees at 8 bases. CDR3 length: 20 amino acids. Germline V gene sequence: CDR1 ENHRY, CDR2 SYGVKD. V shed 4 bases, J shed 2 bases, and the junction held 21 bases outside the gene matches. CDR3 DNA: TGTGCCATCAGTGTTAGCGGGACTAGTTTTCCCGGCCGTCTACAAGAGACCCAGTACTTC. Protein sequence: CAISVSGTSFPGRLQETQYF.

The genes are TRBV6-5 and TRBJ2-7; 9 bases map to TRBD1. The CDR3 loop spans 14 amino acids. The V gene's germline CDR1 is MNHEY and CDR2 SVGAGI. After removal of 4 bases from V and 3 bases from J, the junction contained 4 bases not matched to a gene. The CDR3 DNA reads as TGTGCCAGCAGTTTCGAGACAGGGGGCTACGAGCAGTACTTC. It specifies CASSFETGGYEQYF.

The gene calls are TRBV27 and TRBJ2-1, with D unclear. Germline V gene lookup returns CDR1 MNHEY and CDR2 SMNVEV (reference sequence). The CDR3 spans 14 residues. Trimming stripped 2 bases from V and 12 bases from J, with 17 bases between. In DNA form, the CDR3 reads TGTGCCAGCAGTTTAAGGGAACGGGCGGTACGGCAGTTCTTC. Translation: CASSLRERAVRQFF.

The chain joins TRBV7-9 to TRBJ1-4; 11 nucleotides agree with TRBD1. V dropped 5 bases and J dropped 6; count of bases not matched to a gene: 2. The CDR3 is made up of 14 amino acids. Germline V lookup: CDR1 SEHNR, CDR2 FQNEAQ (reference sequence). This chain's CDR3 is CASSPGQGDEKLFF. For the CDR3, the DNA is TGTGCCAGCAGCCCGGGACAGGGGGATGAAAAACTGTTTTTT.

J is TRBJ2-3 and V is TRBV7-9; D may correspond to TRBD1 or TRBD2 (5 bases each). Looked up from germline, CDR1 is SEHNR and CDR2 is FQNEAQ (reference sequence). Trimming took off 2 bases at V and 2 bases at J, with 17 bases between the two ends. This CDR3 is 17 amino acids long. The CDR3 nucleotides are TGTGCCAGCAGCTTAAACTTCCGGGGCTTACCCACAGATACGCAGTATTTT. Translated: CASSLNFRGLPTDTQYF.

V is TRBV4-3 and J is TRBJ1-2; no clear D. CDR3 length: 14 residues. V was trimmed by 0 bases and J by 0 bases, leaving 5 bases between them. Germline assignment: CDR1 LGHNA and CDR2 YSLEER. CDR3 sequence reads: CASSQEGTNYGYTF. CDR3 nucleotide sequence: TGCGCCAGCAGCCAAGAGGGGACTAACTATGGCTACACCTTC.

V is TRBV7-9 and J is TRBJ1-1; unclear D gene. The V gene's germline CDR1 is SEHNR and CDR2 FQNEAQ (reference sequence). Deletions cut 1 base from V and 5 bases from J, with 11 bases between. The length of the CDR3 is 14 residues. The CDR3 nucleotides read TGTGCCAGCAGCTTAGTAGCCCCGTCGACTGAAGCTTTCTTT. Translated, it gives CASSLVAPSTEAFF.

The chain links TRBV7-9 to TRBJ1-4, with 8 positions matching TRBD1. CDR1 is SEHNR and CDR2 is FQNEAQ in the germline V gene (reference sequence). The CDR3 totals 15 residues. V gave up 6 bases and J gave up 1 base; unmatched junction bases: 4. The DNA for the CDR3 is TGTGCCAGCAGTTACACAGGGGGAACTAATGAAAAACTGTTTTTT. Its protein is CASSYTGGTNEKLFF. Complete variable domain (other parts from reference TRBV7-9 and TRBJ1-4): DTGVSQNPRHKITKRGQNVTFRCDPISEHNRLYWYRQTLGQGPEFLTYFQNEAQLEKSRLLSDRFSAERPKGSFSTLEIQRTEQGDSAMYLCASSYTGGTNEKLFFGSGTQLSVL.